This entry describes one T cell receptor beta chain. The V and J ends lost 6 bases and 7 bases, in that order; junction bases with no gene match: 10. The CDR3 has 15 amino acids. CDR1 and CDR2 from the germline V gene are LNHDA and SQIVND (reference sequence). These data originate in a study of cytomegalovirus exposure and HLA in healthy donors. With 60 Vbeta and 13 Jbeta primers, the PCR was carried out. Original methodology: As a later analysis found, there were tens of millions of unique TCR beta chains, of which about 10 million were shared. Method: immunoSEQ multiplex PCR; TCRdb's copy keeps in-frame clones and lacks some. That table furnishes V, J and clone size, whereas the DNA furnished D and trimming. Of approximately 60,000 clones listed, 70% to 85% are singletons.

The J gene is TRBJ1-5, the V gene TRBV19, with 9 bases identical to TRBD1. The sequencing sample was made of PBMCs. The sequence derives from a man in his forties or fifties in good health and CMV-seronegative. This CDR3 reads CASSWDRAFGQPQHF. Here the CDR3 DNA reads TGTGCCAGTAGCTGGGACAGGGCGTTTGGACAGCCCCAGCATTTT.